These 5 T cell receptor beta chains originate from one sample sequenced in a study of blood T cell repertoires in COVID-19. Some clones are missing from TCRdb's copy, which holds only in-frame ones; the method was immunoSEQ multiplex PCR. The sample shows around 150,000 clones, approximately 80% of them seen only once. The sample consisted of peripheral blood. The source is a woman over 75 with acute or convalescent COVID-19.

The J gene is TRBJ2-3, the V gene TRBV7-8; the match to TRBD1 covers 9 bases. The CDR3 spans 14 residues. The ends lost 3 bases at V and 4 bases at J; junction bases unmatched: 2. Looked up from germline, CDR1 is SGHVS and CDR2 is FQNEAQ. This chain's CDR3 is CASSFGTGSDTQYF. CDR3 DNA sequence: TGTGCCAGCAGCTTCGGGACAGGGTCAGATACGCAGTATTTT.

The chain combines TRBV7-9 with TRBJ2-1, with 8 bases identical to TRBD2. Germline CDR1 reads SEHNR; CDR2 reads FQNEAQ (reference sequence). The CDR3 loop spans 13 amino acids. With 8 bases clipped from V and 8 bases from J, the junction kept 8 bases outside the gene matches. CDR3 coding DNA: TGTGCCAGCGCCCTAGCGGGTTTAGATGAGCAGTTCTTC. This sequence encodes CASALAGLDEQFF.

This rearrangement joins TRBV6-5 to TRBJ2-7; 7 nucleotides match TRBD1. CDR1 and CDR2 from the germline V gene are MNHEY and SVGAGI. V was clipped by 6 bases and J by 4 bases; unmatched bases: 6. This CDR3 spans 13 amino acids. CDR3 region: CASRKGQRYEQYF. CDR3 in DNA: TGTGCCAGCAGAAAGGGACAGAGGTACGAGCAGTACTTC.

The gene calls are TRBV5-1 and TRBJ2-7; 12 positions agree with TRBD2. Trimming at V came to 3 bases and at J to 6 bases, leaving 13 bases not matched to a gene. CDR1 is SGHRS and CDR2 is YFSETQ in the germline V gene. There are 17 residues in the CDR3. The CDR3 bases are TGCGCCAGCAGCTCGATGGGACCGGTACTAGCGGGGGGCGAGCAGTACTTC. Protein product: CASSSMGPVLAGGEQYF.

This CDR3 reads CASRTSGTYEQYF. The CDR3 coding sequence is TGTGCCAGCCGTACTAGCGGGACTTACGAGCAGTACTTC. The chain employs TRBV28 and TRBJ2-7, with 10 bases fitting TRBD2. Unmatched junction bases numbered 5, after V lost 8 bases and J lost 4 bases. CDR1 is MDHEN, CDR2 SYDVKM, per germline. This CDR3 has 13 residues. Filled out from reference TRBV28 and TRBJ2-7, the complete variable domain reads DVKVTQSSRYLVKRTGEKVFLECVQDMDHENMFWYRQDPGLGLRLIYFSYDVKMKEKGDIPEGYSVSREKKERFSLILESASTNQTSMYLCASRTSGTYEQYFGPGTRLTVT.